This TCR beta chain was observed in a study of regulatory T cells in long-lasting Graves disease. Study as a whole: Antithyroid drug use was under 3 months in newly diagnosed Graves' patients. Study results and caveats: Peripheral blood, not thyroid tissue, was the sole material studied.

With respect to this clonotype: What it binds is unknown.

Building the TCR beta libraries relied on iRepertoire HTBI primers, and CDR3 regions underwent Arm-PCR. TCRdb passed the multiplex PCR reads through MiXCR, listing each CDR3 protein once. The data contain about 620,000 distinct CDR3 sequences, 16% of them seen just once; the ten biggest clones take up around 18%. Regarding time point: newly diagnosed GD, antithyroid drugs for less than 3 months. Following extraction of RNA from PBMCs, that RNA was used to make the TCR library. Trimming pared 9 bases from V and 7 bases from J, leaving 12 bases between. The CDR3 spans 11 residues. Germline CDR1 and CDR2: LNHDA and SQIVND (reference sequence). These data also featured in a second study, about T cells in Graves' hyperthyroidism and ophthalmopathy. That paper adds: Blood shared most expanded thyroid clonotypes above 0.001.

V and J are TRBV19 and TRBJ1-2; TRBD1 is a possible D gene (5 bases). This receptor was taken from a woman between 25 and 40 years old with Graves disease. The sequencing here drew on peripheral blood mononuclear cells (PBMCs), taken at new diagnosis, from a patient treated with antithyroid drugs. The DNA of the CDR3 is TGTGCCAGCAATGCAGGGAGTGGCTACACCTTC. Its protein is CASNAGSGYTF. The full variable domain, in which reference TRBV19 and TRBJ1-2 provide the parts outside the CDR3, is DGGITQSPKYLFRKEGQNVTLSCEQNLNHDAMYWYRQDPGQGLRLIYYSQIVNDFQKGDIAEGYSVSREKKESFPLTVTSAQKNPTAFYLCASNAGSGYTFGSGTRLTVV.